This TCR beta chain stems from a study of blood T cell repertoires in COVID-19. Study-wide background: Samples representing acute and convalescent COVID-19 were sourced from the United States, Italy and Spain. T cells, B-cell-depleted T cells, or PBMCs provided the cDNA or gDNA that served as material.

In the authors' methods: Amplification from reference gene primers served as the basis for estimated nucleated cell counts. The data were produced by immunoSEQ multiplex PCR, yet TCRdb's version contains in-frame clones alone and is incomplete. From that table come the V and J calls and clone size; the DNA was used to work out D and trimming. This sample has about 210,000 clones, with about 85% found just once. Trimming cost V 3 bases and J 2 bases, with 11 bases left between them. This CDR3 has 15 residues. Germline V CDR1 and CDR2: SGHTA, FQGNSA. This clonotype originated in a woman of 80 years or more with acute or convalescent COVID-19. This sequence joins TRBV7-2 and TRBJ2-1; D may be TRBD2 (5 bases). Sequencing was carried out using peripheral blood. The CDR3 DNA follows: TGTGCCAGCAGCTTTGGAAGCGGCGCCTACAATGAGCAGTTCTTC. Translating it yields CASSFGSGAYNEQFF.